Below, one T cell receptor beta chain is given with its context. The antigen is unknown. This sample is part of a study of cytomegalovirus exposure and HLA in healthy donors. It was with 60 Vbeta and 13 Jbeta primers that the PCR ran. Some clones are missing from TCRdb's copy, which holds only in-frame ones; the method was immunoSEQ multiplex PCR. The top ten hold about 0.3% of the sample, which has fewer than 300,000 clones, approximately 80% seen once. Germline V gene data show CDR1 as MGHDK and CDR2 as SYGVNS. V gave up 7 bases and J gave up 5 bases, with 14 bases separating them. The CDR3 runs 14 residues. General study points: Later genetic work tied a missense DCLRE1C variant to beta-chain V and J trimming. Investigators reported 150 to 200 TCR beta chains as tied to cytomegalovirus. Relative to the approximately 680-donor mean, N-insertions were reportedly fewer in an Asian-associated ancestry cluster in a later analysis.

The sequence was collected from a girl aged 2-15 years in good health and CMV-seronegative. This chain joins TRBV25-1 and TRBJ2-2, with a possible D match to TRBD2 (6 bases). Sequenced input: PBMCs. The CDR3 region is CASIAGSTTGELFF. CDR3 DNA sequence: TGTGCCAGCATCGCCGGGAGTACGACCGGGGAGCTGTTTTTT.